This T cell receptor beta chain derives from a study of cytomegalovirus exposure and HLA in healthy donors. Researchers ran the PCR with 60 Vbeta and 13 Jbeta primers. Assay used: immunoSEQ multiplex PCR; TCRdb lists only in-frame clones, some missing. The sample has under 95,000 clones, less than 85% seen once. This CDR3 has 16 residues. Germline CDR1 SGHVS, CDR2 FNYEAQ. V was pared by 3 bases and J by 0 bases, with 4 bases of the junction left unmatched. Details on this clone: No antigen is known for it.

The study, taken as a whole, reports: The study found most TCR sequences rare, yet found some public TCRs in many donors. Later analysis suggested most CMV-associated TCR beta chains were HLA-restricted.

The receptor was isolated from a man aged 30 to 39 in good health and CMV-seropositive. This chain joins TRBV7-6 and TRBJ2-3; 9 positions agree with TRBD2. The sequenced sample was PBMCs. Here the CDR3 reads CASSFSGGPSTDTQYF. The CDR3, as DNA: TGTGCCAGCAGCTTTAGCGGGGGACCTAGCACAGATACGCAGTATTTT.